This entry is about one T cell receptor (beta chain). This sample was taken from a study of blood T cell repertoires in COVID-19. For the study at large: From T cells, B-cell-depleted T cells, or PBMCs came the material, which was cDNA or gDNA.

Grouping used clinical history reported by participants in a survey and questionnaire. The recovered donors of Cohort 3 showed two negative PCRs, clearance, or symptom resolution. Clones were sequenced by immunoSEQ multiplex PCR, and TCRdb holds only the in-frame ones, with some missing. The sample includes over 350,000 clones, approximately 90% seen only once; the top ten take approximately 9.3%. The CDR3 loop spans 13 amino acids. The V gene lost 4 bases and the J gene lost 5 bases, with 11 bases spanning the gap. Germline CDR1 reads SGHVS; CDR2 reads FQNEAQ. The rearrangement links TRBV7-8 to TRBJ1-1; D may be TRBD1 (5 bases). The clonotype was recovered from a woman aged 45-65 years who had recovered from COVID-19. The sample consisted of PBMCs or T cells enriched from blood (not recorded which). CDR3 residues: CASSSARGTEAFF. The CDR3 coding sequence is TGTGCCAGCAGCTCCGCCCGGGGGACTGAAGCTTTCTTT.